These 17 T cell receptor beta chains originate from one sample sequenced in a study of cytomegalovirus exposure and HLA in healthy donors. PCR employed 60 Vbeta and 13 Jbeta primers. TCRdb keeps only in-frame clones here, not all; method: immunoSEQ multiplex PCR. The sample records 100,000 to 150,000 clones, about 84% being singletons. Sequencing was carried out using PBMCs. Every receptor here comes from a young man in good health and CMV-seropositive.

This chain uses TRBV6-5 with TRBJ1-2, with 7 bases matching TRBD1. The germline V gene encodes CDR1 MNHEY and CDR2 SVGAGI. The CDR3 runs 13 residues. Germline trimming cut 5 bases from V and 2 bases from J; bases unmatched to any gene: 2. The CDR3 loop is CASSGTANYGYTF. As DNA, the CDR3 is TGTGCCAGCAGTGGGACAGCAAACTATGGCTACACCTTC.

CDR3 amino acids: CASGFFLRESTDTQYF. For the CDR3, the DNA is TGTGCTAGTGGTTTCTTCCTGCGGGAATCCACAGATACGCAGTATTTT. The rearrangement uses TRBV12-5 and TRBJ2-3; tentative D call: TRBD2 (6 bases). Germline CDR1 and CDR2: LGHNT and FRNRAP. The CDR3 consists of 16 residues. V lost 3 bases and J 2 bases, leaving 15 bases between the germline ends.

The chain is built from TRBV10-1 and TRBJ2-1, with 8 positions matching TRBD1. After removal of 3 bases from V and 8 bases from J, the junction contained 6 bases not matched to a gene. This CDR3 is built from 14 residues. Germline V lookup: CDR1 WNHNN, CDR2 SYGVQD (reference sequence). The CDR3 is CASSDQDRDHEQFF. As DNA, the CDR3 is TGCGCCAGCAGTGACCAGGACAGGGACCATGAGCAGTTCTTC.

This clone has only a few counts. This chain links TRBV5-4 with TRBJ2-1, with 12 bases matching TRBD2. CDR3 length: 14 residues. Germline CDR1 reads SGHNT; CDR2 reads YYREEE (reference sequence). Trimming removed 5 bases from V and 10 bases from J; junction bases left unmatched: 7. The chain's CDR3 is CASSRLAGAQEQFF. The CDR3 DNA is TGTGCCAGCAGTCGACTAGCGGGAGCCCAAGAGCAGTTCTTC.

The DNA of the CDR3 is TGTGCCAGCAGTTTGACAGGGGGCAATCAGCCCCAGCATTTT. Residues: CASSLTGGNQPQHF. J is TRBJ1-5 and V is TRBV6-1, with 8 bases fitting TRBD1. This CDR3 has 14 amino acids. The germline V gene has CDR1 MNHNS and CDR2 SASEGT. The J segment lost 2 bases and the V segment lost 5 bases, leaving 2 bases of the junction unmatched.

This clone is a singleton in its sample. The rearrangement joins TRBV19 to TRBJ2-1, with D perhaps TRBD2 (5 bases). V shed 1 base and J shed 6 bases, with 16 bases lying between them. Germline loops: CDR1 LNHDA, CDR2 SQIVND (reference sequence). The CDR3 covers 16 residues. The CDR3 DNA is TGTGCCAGTAGTATAGGATTGCTAGCCATTTTCAATGAGCAGTTCTTC. It codes for CASSIGLLAIFNEQFF.

V and J are TRBV5-6 and TRBJ2-7, with TRBD2 identical over 8 bases. This CDR3 has 16 residues. Germline V gene sequence: CDR1 SGHDT, CDR2 YYEEEE. V trimming: 2 bases; J trimming: 7 bases; junction bases outside the gene matches: 14. The CDR3 is CASSLGAGVHLGEQYF. The CDR3 bases are TGTGCCAGCAGCTTAGGAGCGGGGGTCCATCTCGGAGAGCAGTACTTC.

V usage is TRBV6-6 and J usage is TRBJ1-5; unclear D gene. The V end was cut by 2 bases, the J end by 7 bases, with 6 bases between. The CDR3 runs 12 residues. Germline loops: CDR1 MNHNY, CDR2 SVGAGI (reference sequence). The CDR3 spells CASSYGTQPQHF. The CDR3 coding sequence is TGTGCCAGCAGTTACGGTACACAGCCCCAGCATTTT.

This sequence joins TRBV9 and TRBJ1-2, with D perhaps TRBD1 (6 bases). Trimming took 0 bases from V and 8 from J, leaving 11 bases between them. Germline CDR1 SGDLS, CDR2 YYNGEE. This CDR3 has 13 amino acids. Here the CDR3 DNA reads TGTGCCAGCAGCGTAGTTTCAGGGGACGGCTACACCTTC. Its translation is CASSVVSGDGYTF.

The chain couples TRBV5-6 to TRBJ2-5; D unresolved. The DNA end favors TRBJ2-7, so the J call may be wrong. The CDR3 covers 14 residues. The germline CDR1 and CDR2 sequences are SGHDT and YYEEEE. Written as DNA, the CDR3 is TGTGCCAGCAGCTTGGGCCATCTCTTCTACGAGCAGTACTTC. Amino acids: CASSLGHLFYEQYF.

The gene calls are TRBV4-1 and TRBJ2-6, with D possibly matching TRBD1 (5 bases). CDR3 length: 17 amino acids. CDR1 and CDR2 from the germline V gene are MGHRA and YSYEKL. V was clipped by 0 bases and J by 0 bases, with 9 bases between them. In DNA form, the CDR3 reads TGCGCCAGCAGCCAAGAGCCAGGGAACTCTGGGGCCAACGTCCTGACTTTC. Its translation is CASSQEPGNSGANVLTF.

This clone occurred once. V usage is TRBV19 and J usage is TRBJ2-1; 8 positions agree with TRBD1. Germline CDR1 is LNHDA and CDR2 is SQIVND (reference sequence). CDR3 size: 13 residues. V lost 5 bases and J lost 9; bases outside the gene matches: 6. The CDR3 protein is CASSQDRASEQFF. The CDR3 coding sequence is TGTGCCAGTAGTCAGGACAGGGCAAGTGAGCAGTTCTTC. Looking up the rest from reference TRBV19 and TRBJ2-1 gives the full variable domain: DGGITQSPKYLFRKEGQNVTLSCEQNLNHDAMYWYRQDPGQGLRLIYYSQIVNDFQKGDIAEGYSVSREKKESFPLTVTSAQKNPTAFYLCASSQDRASEQFFGPGTRLTVL.

The chain carries TRBV5-1 and TRBJ2-4; TRBD1 is a possible D gene (7 bases). The CDR3 contains 15 residues. Trimming left V 6 bases short and J 1 base short, with 14 bases between. Germline lookup yields CDR1 SGHRS and CDR2 YFSETQ. This CDR3 is CASTGGSGAKNIQYF. The CDR3 DNA follows: TGCGCCAGCACAGGGGGGTCGGGGGCCAAAAACATTCAGTACTTC.

The chain carries TRBV19 and TRBJ2-7, with D unresolved. Trimming pared 5 bases from V and 6 bases from J, leaving 14 bases between. The CDR3 spans 13 residues. Germline lookup yields CDR1 LNHDA and CDR2 SQIVND (reference sequence). CDR3 protein: CASSATEALEQYF. CDR3 DNA sequence: TGTGCCAGTAGTGCTACCGAAGCACTCGAGCAGTACTTC.

CDR3 sequence: CASMRGDLSTDTQYF. The CDR3 nucleotides are TGTGCCAGCATGCGCGGTGATCTTAGCACAGATACGCAGTATTTT. J is TRBJ2-3 and V is TRBV7-2; no clear D. CDR3 length equals 15 residues. Germline V gene data show CDR1 as SGHTA and CDR2 as FQGNSA. The ends were cut back, 7 bases at V and 0 bases at J, with 14 bases in the middle.

Here the CDR3 DNA reads TGTGCCAGCAGCAGGGACAGGGGGGTGGCTAACTATGGCTACACCTTC. Its translation: CASSRDRGVANYGYTF. The chain is built from TRBV7-9 and TRBJ1-2; 11 positions agree with TRBD1. V was pared by 5 bases and J by 0 bases, with 5 bases of the junction left unmatched. The CDR3 is 16 residues long. The germline V gene has CDR1 SEHNR and CDR2 FQNEAQ (reference sequence).

The J gene is TRBJ1-2, the V gene TRBV9, with TRBD1 as a possible D gene (5 bases). Germline CDR1 is SGDLS and CDR2 is YYNGEE. The CDR3 has 15 residues. V lost 0 bases, J lost 4 bases, and 13 bases lay in between. CDR3 sequence reads: CASSVGGGIGYGYTF. The DNA for the CDR3 is TGTGCCAGCAGCGTAGGCGGGGGGATCGGCTATGGCTACACCTTC. The variable domain in full, completed from reference TRBV9 and TRBJ1-2, reads DSGVTQTPKHLITATGQRVTLRCSPRSGDLSVYWYQQSLDQGLQFLIQYYNGEERAKGNILERFSAQQFPDLHSELNLSSLELGDSALYFCASSVGGGIGYGYTFGSGTRLTVV.